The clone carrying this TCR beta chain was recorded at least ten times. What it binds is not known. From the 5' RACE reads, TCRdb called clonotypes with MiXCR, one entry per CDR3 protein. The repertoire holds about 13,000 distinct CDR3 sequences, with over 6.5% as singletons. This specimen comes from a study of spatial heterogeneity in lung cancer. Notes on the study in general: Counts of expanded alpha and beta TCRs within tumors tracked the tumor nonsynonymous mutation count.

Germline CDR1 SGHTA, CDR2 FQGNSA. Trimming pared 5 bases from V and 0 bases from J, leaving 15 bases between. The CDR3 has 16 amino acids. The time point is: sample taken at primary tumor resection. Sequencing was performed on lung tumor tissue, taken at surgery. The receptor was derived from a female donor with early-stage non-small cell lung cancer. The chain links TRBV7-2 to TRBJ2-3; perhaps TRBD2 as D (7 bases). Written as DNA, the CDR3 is TGTGCCAGCAGCAAAGGGGGGACTACTAGCACAGATACGCAGTATTTT. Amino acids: CASSKGGTTSTDTQYF.